The 21 T cell receptor beta chains below all came from one sample that was sequenced in a study of cytomegalovirus exposure and HLA in healthy donors. Generated by immunoSEQ multiplex PCR, the TCRdb table keeps only in-frame clones and is missing some. The sample lists 220,000 or so clones; around 90% were seen once. Sequencing input: PBMCs. These receptors all come from a woman younger than 35 in good health and CMV-seronegative.

The V gene is TRBV11-2, the J gene TRBJ2-5; a possible D gene is TRBD2 (6 bases). Germline CDR1 and CDR2: SGHAT and FQNNGV. CDR3 length equals 14 residues. V lost 5 bases and J lost 5, with 15 bases in between. In DNA form, the CDR3 reads TGTGCCAGCAGCCGACCCCCGGGGGATGAGACCCAGTACTTC. This translates into CASSRPPGDETQYF.

J is TRBJ2-7 and V is TRBV6-1; D may be TRBD2 (5 bases). The CDR3 is made up of 15 amino acids. The germline V gene has CDR1 MNHNS and CDR2 SASEGT. Trimming pared 1 base from V and 0 bases from J, leaving 10 bases between. In nucleotides, the CDR3 is TGTGCCAGCAGTGAAGTGTCGGGGAGCTCCTACGAGCAGTACTTC. This encodes CASSEVSGSSYEQYF.

This chain joins TRBV5-1 and TRBJ1-1, with D maybe TRBD1 (6 bases). The V end was cut by 2 bases, the J end by 4 bases, with 12 bases between. This CDR3 contains 14 residues. The germline V gene has CDR1 SGHRS and CDR2 YFSETQ. CDR3 DNA sequence: TGCGCCAGCAGCTTACAGGGTAGCGTCACTGAAGCTTTCTTT. This translates into CASSLQGSVTEAFF.

V gene TRBV5-1 combines with J gene TRBJ1-1, with 8 bases lining up with TRBD1. CDR3 length: 14 amino acids. The germline gives CDR1 SGHRS, CDR2 YFSETQ. With 6 bases clipped from V and 9 bases from J, the junction kept 13 bases outside the gene matches. Here the CDR3 DNA reads TGCGCCAGCACACCCTATGGGGGACAGGTTAAAGCTTTCTTT. This sequence encodes CASTPYGGQVKAFF. The full variable domain, with the rest looked up from reference TRBV5-1 and TRBJ1-1, is KAGVTQTPRYLIKTRGQQVTLSCSPISGHRSVSWYQQTPGQGLQFLFEYFSETQRNKGNFPGRFSGRQFSNSRSEMNVSTLELGDSALYLCASTPYGGQVKAFFGQGTRLTVV.

This chain links TRBV2 with TRBJ2-1; 8 nucleotides align to TRBD2. Germline V gene sequence: CDR1 SNHLY, CDR2 FYNNEI. The CDR3 is 15 amino acids. Losses at the gene ends were 5 bases for V and 6 bases for J; bases not matched to a gene: 9. For the CDR3, the DNA is TGTGCCAGCAGTAGACTAGCGTCTACGGTCAATGAGCAGTTCTTC. This gives the protein CASSRLASTVNEQFF.

V and J are TRBV30 and TRBJ1-5, with 7 bases identical to TRBD1. CDR1 and CDR2 from the germline V gene are GTSNPN and SVGIG (reference sequence). V shed 7 bases, J shed 4 bases, and the junction held 7 bases outside the gene matches. The CDR3 contains 13 residues. As DNA, the CDR3 is TGTGCCTTTGGGGGACAGTCTAATCAGCCCCAGCATTTT. This encodes CAFGGQSNQPQHF.

J is TRBJ2-1 and V is TRBV5-1, with 8 bases fitting TRBD2. V dropped 3 bases and J dropped 1; count of bases not matched to a gene: 6. Germline loops: CDR1 SGHRS, CDR2 YFSETQ. The CDR3 length is 16 residues. The CDR3 coding sequence is TGCGCCAGCAGCTCCCAAAGCGGGAGTTCCTACAATGAGCAGTTCTTC. The encoded protein is CASSSQSGSSYNEQFF.

The chain is built from TRBV18 and TRBJ2-7; 7 bases are shared with TRBD1. Germline V lookup: CDR1 KGHSH, CDR2 LQKENI. V shed 0 bases, J shed 7 bases, and the junction held 15 bases outside the gene matches. This CDR3 is built from 17 residues. CDR3 sequence reads: CASSPPTSGTVSREQYF. CDR3 sequence (DNA): TGTGCCAGCTCACCACCTACATCCGGGACAGTATCGAGAGAGCAGTACTTC.

The rearrangement joins TRBV28 to TRBJ2-1; the match to TRBD1 covers 8 bases. This CDR3 region has 17 residues. Losses at the gene ends were 2 bases for V and 4 bases for J; bases not matched to a gene: 10. CDR1 MDHEN and CDR2 SYDVKM come from the germline V gene. DNA of the CDR3: TGTGCCAGCAGTTTACCGAGACAGGGGATCGGGTACAATGAGCAGTTCTTC. This encodes CASSLPRQGIGYNEQFF.

This clone came up once. This chain connects TRBV5-1 to TRBJ2-5, with 8 bases lining up with TRBD2. Germline CDR1 SGHRS, CDR2 YFSETQ. This CDR3 is 13 amino acids long. V was clipped by 6 bases and J by 4 bases; unmatched bases: 5. This chain's CDR3 is CASTAGGTETQYF. The DNA of the CDR3 is TGCGCCAGCACGGCGGGGGGAACAGAGACCCAGTACTTC.

V gene TRBV4-1 combines with J gene TRBJ1-3; 8 bases agree with TRBD1. V was clipped by 1 base and J by 9 bases; unmatched bases: 14. The CDR3 has 17 amino acids. The germline V gene has CDR1 MGHRA and CDR2 YSYEKL. The CDR3 region is CASSQGTGLGIGGTIYF. The CDR3 coding sequence is TGCGCCAGCAGCCAAGGGACAGGGTTGGGTATTGGGGGCACCATATATTTT.

The chain recombines TRBV5-4 with TRBJ2-5; 7 bases are a match to TRBD1. This CDR3 has 14 amino acids. Germline CDR1 reads SGHNT; CDR2 reads YYREEE (reference sequence). V lost 2 bases, J lost 1 base, and 2 bases stayed unmatched. The CDR3 region has the DNA TGTGCCAGCAGCTTCAGGACAGGCCAAGAGACCCAGTACTTC. This encodes CASSFRTGQETQYF. Looking up the rest from reference TRBV5-4 and TRBJ2-5 gives the full variable domain: ETGVTQSPTHLIKTRGQQVTLRCSSQSGHNTVSWYQQALGQGPQFIFQYYREEENGRGNFPPRFSGLQFPNYSSELNVNALELDDSALYLCASSFRTGQETQYFGPGTRLLVL.

This chain connects TRBV5-1 to TRBJ2-1, with D possibly being TRBD2 (6 bases). CDR3 length equals 17 residues. V lost 4 bases, J lost 5 bases, and 22 bases lay in between. Germline CDR1 is SGHRS and CDR2 is YFSETQ. Written as DNA, the CDR3 is TGCGCCAGCAGCCCCTTTAGAGTAGCGGATTCGAACAATGAGCAGTTCTTC. Translated: CASSPFRVADSNNEQFF.

The chain carries TRBV6-1 and TRBJ1-4, with 8 nucleotides matching TRBD1. Trimming cost V 6 bases and J 7 bases; bases outside gene matches: 7. The CDR3 is made up of 14 amino acids. The germline V gene has CDR1 MNHNS and CDR2 SASEGT. The CDR3 reads CASSVRGRSEKLFF. CDR3 sequence (DNA): TGTGCCAGCAGCGTCAGGGGGCGATCTGAAAAACTGTTTTTT.

This clone was detected only a few times. The J gene is TRBJ2-7, the V gene TRBV11-2; 10 bases line up with TRBD1. The germline V gene encodes CDR1 SGHAT and CDR2 FQNNGV. The length of the CDR3 is 15 residues. Trimming took 6 bases from V and 7 from J; bases not matched to a gene: 12. The CDR3 DNA reads as TGTGCCAGCAGGATTCCCGGGACAGGGGTAAAAGAGCAGTACTTC. Its protein product is CASRIPGTGVKEQYF.

This chain links TRBV7-2 with TRBJ2-3; 7 bases are a match to TRBD2. V gave up 5 bases and J gave up 0 bases; unmatched junction bases: 5. The germline gives CDR1 SGHTA, CDR2 FQGNSA. This CDR3 contains 15 residues. The chain's CDR3 is CASSPSGASTDTQYF. The CDR3 coding sequence is TGTGCCAGCAGCCCGAGCGGGGCTAGCACAGATACGCAGTATTTT.

This chain uses TRBV30 with TRBJ2-3, with 7 positions matching TRBD2. V gave up 3 bases and J gave up 6 bases; unmatched junction bases: 6. The CDR3 length is 13 residues. Germline CDR1 and CDR2: GTSNPN and SVGIG (reference sequence). DNA of the CDR3: TGTGCCTGGAGCGGACTAGTGGCGGATACGCAGTATTTT. Translated, it gives CAWSGLVADTQYF.

The chain links TRBV28 to TRBJ2-1; tentative D call: TRBD2 (5 bases). V was pared by 9 bases and J by 7 bases, with 16 bases between. The V gene's germline CDR1 is MDHEN and CDR2 SYDVKM. The CDR3 extends over 13 amino acids. CDR3 loop: CASSDSQRNEQFF. The DNA of the CDR3 is TGTGCCAGTTCGGACTCGCAGCGGAATGAGCAGTTCTTC. The full variable domain, in which reference TRBV28 and TRBJ2-1 provide the parts outside the CDR3, is DVKVTQSSRYLVKRTGEKVFLECVQDMDHENMFWYRQDPGLGLRLIYFSYDVKMKEKGDIPEGYSVSREKKERFSLILESASTNQTSMYLCASSDSQRNEQFFGPGTRLTVL.

This chain links TRBV23-1 with TRBJ2-2, with 8 bases that match TRBD1. TRBV23-1 is classed as an ORF, of uncertain function. Trimming removed 4 bases from V and 7 bases from J; junction bases left unmatched: 14. The CDR3 has 17 amino acids. The CDR3, as DNA: TGCGCCAGCAGTCCATCATCTGGGACAGGCTATGGCGGGGAGCTGTTTTTT. It yields the protein CASSPSSGTGYGGELFF.

The V gene is TRBV5-5, the J gene TRBJ1-6, with D maybe TRBD1 (6 bases). Germline CDR1 reads SGHKS; CDR2 reads YYEKEE (reference sequence). V dropped 4 bases and J dropped 5 bases, with 13 bases sitting between them. This CDR3 has 15 amino acids. The CDR3 loop is CASSRKQGDNSPLHF. The CDR3, as DNA: TGTGCCAGCAGCCGAAAACAGGGTGATAATTCACCCCTCCACTTT. The whole variable domain, remainder taken from reference TRBV5-5 and TRBJ1-6, is DAGVTQSPTHLIKTRGQQVTLRCSPISGHKSVSWYQQVLGQGPQFIFQYYEKEERGRGNFPDRFSARQFPNYSSELNVNALLLGDSALYLCASSRKQGDNSPLHFGNGTRLTVT.

This rearrangement joins TRBV27 to TRBJ2-7; no reliable D call. In germline, CDR1 is MNHEY, CDR2 SMNVEV (reference sequence). Trimming left V 3 bases short and J 3 bases short, with 9 bases between. The CDR3 consists of 13 residues. This chain's CDR3 is CASSLRRGYEQYF. The CDR3 nucleotides are TGTGCCAGCAGTTTGAGAAGAGGCTACGAGCAGTACTTC.